This T cell receptor beta chain came from a study of shared clonotypes between healthy human individuals. About the study: Each donor's CD4 naive and CD4 memory cells filled three plates apiece, CD8 naive two, and CD8 memory one.

Findings and limits, study-wide: Four donors had 4% to 5% of their naive CD4 clonotypes in common.

The V gene's germline CDR1 is MNHNY and CDR2 SVGAGI (reference sequence). This CDR3 has 14 residues. Trimming cost V 8 bases and J 4 bases, with 15 bases left between them. To note about this clone: Its specificity is not known.

This table comes from immunoSEQ multiplex PCR, and its TCRdb copy is limited to in-frame clones, with some not included. Among about 600,000 clones listed, around 97% were seen once. The chain employs TRBV6-6 and TRBJ1-3; the D gene is possibly TRBD1 (6 bases). The source material was naive CD4+ T cells sorted from blood. Subset noted: CD45RA+ positively selected. This TCR came from a woman aged 25 to 45 in good health. The DNA for the CDR3 is TGTGCCAGCCGTGACTCAGGGGCCGGAAACACCATATATTTT. This gives the protein CASRDSGAGNTIYF.